These 20 T cell receptor beta chains were sequenced from one sample in a study of T-cell reconstitution after alpha-beta-depleted transplantation in children. Using unique molecular identifiers, the investigators prepared the TCRbeta library. TCRdb called the PCR reads again in MiXCR, with one record for every CDR3 protein. The data hold about 230,000 distinct CDR3 sequences, with more than 7.5% observed a single time. The sequencing here drew on PBMCs from the stem cell graft donor, taken from the stem cell graft. These receptors originate from a human donor who donated a stem cell graft to a child with SCID.

This clonotype was seen many times. This chain uses TRBV2 with TRBJ1-5; TRBD1 is a possible D gene (5 bases). Trimming took 4 bases from V and 2 from J, leaving 15 bases between them. Germline-derived CDR1 and CDR2 are SNHLY and FYNNEI. The CDR3 sequence is 16 residues long. The CDR3 loop is CASSGGPPFGNQPQHF. The CDR3 coding sequence is TGTGCCAGCAGTGGGGGACCCCCCTTCGGCAATCAGCCCCAGCATTTT.

On this clonotype itself: An end of the junction differs from the germline gene, which may be a read error. CDR3 residues: CASSLFREADTPYF. Written as DNA, the CDR3 is TGCGCCAGCAGCTTATTTCGGGAGGCAGATACGCCGTATTTT. The chain uses TRBV5-1 and TRBJ2-3; 7 nucleotides line up with TRBD2. Per the germline V gene, CDR1 is SGHRS and CDR2 is YFSETQ. The CDR3 has 14 amino acids.

The sample holds many counts of this clonotype. This chain joins TRBV5-5 and TRBJ2-2; D gene uncertain. Germline lookup yields CDR1 SGHKS and CDR2 YYEKEE (reference sequence). The V and J ends lost 0 bases and 4 bases respectively, with 4 bases between them. There are 13 residues in the CDR3. The CDR3 region has the DNA TGTGCCAGCAGCTTGGCCAGCACCGGGGAGCTGTTTTTT. Amino acid sequence: CASSLASTGELFF.

This clonotype came up many times. The gene calls are TRBV5-1 and TRBJ1-2; possibly TRBD1 for D (5 bases). CDR3 length equals 14 residues. V lost 4 bases and J lost 6, with 16 bases in between. Looked up from germline, CDR1 is SGHRS and CDR2 is YFSETQ. CDR3 sequence reads: CASSPGGKPNGYTF. CDR3 nucleotide sequence: TGCGCCAGCAGCCCGGGGGGGAAACCCAATGGCTACACCTTC. The full variable domain, with the rest looked up from reference TRBV5-1 and TRBJ1-2, is KAGVTQTPRYLIKTRGQQVTLSCSPISGHRSVSWYQQTPGQGLQFLFEYFSETQRNKGNFPGRFSGRQFSNSRSEMNVSTLELGDSALYLCASSPGGKPNGYTFGSGTRLTVV.

The J gene is TRBJ1-2, the V gene TRBV4-2; no firm D call. This CDR3 has 14 amino acids. The germline V gene has CDR1 LGHNA and CDR2 YNFKEQ. V lost 1 base, J lost 2 bases, and 8 bases lay in between. In DNA form, the CDR3 reads TGTGCCAGCAGCCAAGTAGTCGGAAACTATGGCTACACCTTC. It is translated as CASSQVVGNYGYTF.

This clonotype occurred many times. V gene TRBV5-1 combines with J gene TRBJ2-2; D remains unclear. Germline V gene data show CDR1 as SGHRS and CDR2 as YFSETQ. V lost 2 bases and J lost 1, with 6 bases in between. CDR3 size: 14 residues. CDR3 residues: CASSFTLNTGELFF. CDR3 nucleotides: TGCGCCAGCAGCTTTACATTGAACACCGGGGAGCTGTTTTTT.

This clonotype was seen repeatedly, ten times or more. This chain joins TRBV20-1 and TRBJ1-5; D is unresolved. This CDR3 contains 14 residues. Germline V gene sequence: CDR1 DFQATT, CDR2 SNEGSKA (reference sequence). V lost 3 bases to trimming and J lost 2 bases, with 11 bases between them. CDR3 in DNA: TGCAGTGCTAGTCAGGCAGCAGGCAATCAGCCCCAGCATTTT. Translation gives CSASQAAGNQPQHF.

This clonotype has at least ten counts. J is TRBJ2-6 and V is TRBV5-5; D may be TRBD1 (5 bases). CDR1 is SGHKS and CDR2 is YYEKEE in the germline V gene (reference sequence). The CDR3 consists of 15 residues. The V end lost 5 bases, the J end lost 2 bases, and 11 bases lay between the germline ends. The CDR3 DNA is TGTGCCAGCAGTAGACAACAGGCTGGGGCCAACGTCCTGACTTTC. Translated, it gives CASSRQQAGANVLTF.

This clonotype was counted ten times or more. The rearrangement uses TRBV15 and TRBJ2-7; D gene ambiguous. The germline V and J ends were trimmed by 3 bases and 0 bases, with 18 bases remaining between them. The CDR3 has 17 amino acids. Germline CDR1 LNHNV, CDR2 YYDKDF (reference sequence). As DNA, the CDR3 is TGTGCCACCAGCAGGGCATCTGTTGGCAGGTCCTCCTACGAGCAGTACTTC. It encodes CATSRASVGRSSYEQYF.

The chain couples TRBV4-2 to TRBJ1-2; TRBD1 aligns across 9 bases. CDR3 size: 19 residues. The V and J ends lost 1 base and 4 bases, in that order; junction bases with no gene match: 16. Germline V lookup: CDR1 LGHNA, CDR2 YNFKEQ. The CDR3 DNA is TGTGCCAGCAGCCAAGTCCCCCCGGGACAGGGAGGAGGTGTCTATGGCTACACCTTC. The encoded protein is CASSQVPPGQGGGVYGYTF.

This clonotype showed up many times. V usage is TRBV5-6 and J usage is TRBJ2-2, with 8 bases fitting TRBD1. Germline V gives CDR1 SGHDT, CDR2 YYEEEE. After removal of 2 bases from V and 6 bases from J, the junction contained 3 bases not matched to a gene. There are 14 residues in the CDR3. DNA of the CDR3: TGTGCCAGCAGCTTCTTACAGGGGGCCGGGGAGCTGTTTTTT. Residues: CASSFLQGAGELFF. Full variable domain (remainder filled in from reference TRBV5-6 and TRBJ2-2): DAGVTQSPTHLIKTRGQQVTLRCSPKSGHDTVSWYQQALGQGPQFIFQYYEEEERQRGNFPDRFSGHQFPNYSSELNVNALLLGDSALYLCASSFLQGAGELFFGEGSRLTVL.

The sample holds many counts of this clonotype. The gene calls are TRBV5-1 and TRBJ1-2, with D possibly matching TRBD1 (5 bases). This CDR3 contains 12 residues. CDR1 is SGHRS, CDR2 YFSETQ, per germline. Trimming took 0 bases from V and 6 from J, leaving 6 bases between them. Written as DNA, the CDR3 is TGCGCCAGCAGCTTGGTGGGGGATGGCTACACCTTC. Amino acid sequence: CASSLVGDGYTF. The complete variable domain, with remaining parts taken from reference TRBV5-1 and TRBJ1-2, reads KAGVTQTPRYLIKTRGQQVTLSCSPISGHRSVSWYQQTPGQGLQFLFEYFSETQRNKGNFPGRFSGRQFSNSRSEMNVSTLELGDSALYLCASSLVGDGYTFGSGTRLTVV.

Many counts were recorded for this clonotype. V gene TRBV4-2 combines with J gene TRBJ2-7; D possibly corresponds to TRBD1 (6 bases). CDR1 is LGHNA and CDR2 is YNFKEQ in the germline V gene. The CDR3 has 16 residues. Trimming cost V 3 bases and J 1 base, with 16 bases left between them. The CDR3 DNA reads TGTGCCAGCAGCCAGGTCGGGGCGGACAGATCCTACGAGCAGTACTTC. Protein product: CASSQVGADRSYEQYF.

This clonotype appeared many times. The V and J genes are TRBV3-1 and TRBJ2-1, with D possibly being TRBD2 (7 bases). Germline CDR1 LGHDT, CDR2 YNNKEL (reference sequence). This CDR3 spans 16 amino acids. Between the trimmed V and J ends, which lost 1 base and 3 bases, there was a span of 13 bases. For the CDR3, the DNA is TGTGCCAGCAGCCAAGTCTCGGGGGGCCTCTACAATGAGCAGTTCTTC. It codes for CASSQVSGGLYNEQFF.

The chain couples TRBV3-1 to TRBJ1-5; D call uncertain. CDR3 length equals 15 residues. The germline V gene encodes CDR1 LGHDT and CDR2 YNNKEL (reference sequence). V dropped 3 bases and J dropped 5 bases, with 14 bases sitting between them. The CDR3 protein is CASSQYLLPYQPQHF. The CDR3 DNA reads as TGTGCCAGCAGCCAGTATCTTCTGCCTTATCAGCCCCAGCATTTT.

This clonotype was seen a few times. This sequence joins TRBV15 and TRBJ1-2; D is unresolved. Germline CDR1 LNHNV, CDR2 YYDKDF (reference sequence). This CDR3 region has 14 residues. V lost 3 bases and J 1 base, leaving 9 bases between the germline ends. CDR3 sequence reads: CATSRTRDNYGYTF. CDR3 sequence (DNA): TGTGCCACCAGCAGGACTCGTGATAACTATGGCTACACCTTC.

This clonotype was observed many times. The chain recombines TRBV20-1 with TRBJ2-3, with D tentatively TRBD2 (6 bases). V was clipped by 5 bases and J by 2 bases, with 14 bases between them. Per the germline V gene, CDR1 is DFQATT and CDR2 is SNEGSKA (reference sequence). This CDR3 has 14 amino acids. In DNA, the CDR3 is TGCAGTGCTGGGGGAGGAATAGTCACAGATACGCAGTATTTT. Its translation: CSAGGGIVTDTQYF.

The sample holds many counts of this clonotype. This chain connects TRBV5-1 to TRBJ2-3; 7 nucleotides match TRBD1. V shed 4 bases and J 2 bases; nucleotides not matched to a gene: 7. The CDR3 is made up of 15 amino acids. CDR1 and CDR2 (germline): SGHRS, YFSETQ. The CDR3 DNA is TGCGCCAGCAGCCTCACAGGGGTTCCCACAGATACGCAGTATTTT. This gives the protein CASSLTGVPTDTQYF.

This clonotype was seen at least ten times. V gene TRBV6-1 combines with J gene TRBJ2-2; no reliable D call. V was clipped by 6 bases and J by 4 bases, with 9 bases between them. The length of the CDR3 is 13 residues. Germline V gene lookup returns CDR1 MNHNS and CDR2 SASEGT. CDR3: CASSPWSTGELFF. The CDR3 coding sequence is TGTGCCAGCAGCCCTTGGTCCACCGGGGAGCTGTTTTTT.

This clonotype appeared many times. The V and J genes are TRBV20-1 and TRBJ2-3, with 8 nucleotides matching TRBD1. This CDR3 has 15 amino acids. J gave up 5 bases and V 0 bases, and 7 bases lay outside the gene matches. Per the germline V gene, CDR1 is DFQATT and CDR2 is SNEGSKA (reference sequence). CDR3 nucleotide sequence: TGCAGTGCTAGAGACGCACAGGGGGTTGGAGATACGCAGTATTTT. It encodes CSARDAQGVGDTQYF.